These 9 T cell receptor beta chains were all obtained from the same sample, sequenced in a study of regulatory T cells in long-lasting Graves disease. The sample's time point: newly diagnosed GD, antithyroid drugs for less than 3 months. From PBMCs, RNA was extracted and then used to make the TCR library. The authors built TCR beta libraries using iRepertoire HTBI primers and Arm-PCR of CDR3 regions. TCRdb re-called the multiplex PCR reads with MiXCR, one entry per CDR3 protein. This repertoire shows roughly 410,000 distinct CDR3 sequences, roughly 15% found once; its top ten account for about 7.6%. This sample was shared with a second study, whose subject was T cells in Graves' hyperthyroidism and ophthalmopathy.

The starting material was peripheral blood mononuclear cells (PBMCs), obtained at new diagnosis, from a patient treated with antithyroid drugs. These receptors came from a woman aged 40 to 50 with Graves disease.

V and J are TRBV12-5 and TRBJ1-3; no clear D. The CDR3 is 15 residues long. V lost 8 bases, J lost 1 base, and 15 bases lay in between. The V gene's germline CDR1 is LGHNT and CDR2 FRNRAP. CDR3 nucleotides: TGTGCTAGTATAAAGTCGGGAAGATCTGGAAACACCATATATTTT. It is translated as CASIKSGRSGNTIYF.

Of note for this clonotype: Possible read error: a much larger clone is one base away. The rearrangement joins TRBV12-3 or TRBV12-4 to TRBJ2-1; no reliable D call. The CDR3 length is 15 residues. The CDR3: CASSLGAPSYKEQFF. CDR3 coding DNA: TGTGCCAGCAGTTTAGGGGCCCCCTCCTACAAGGAGCAGTTCTTC.

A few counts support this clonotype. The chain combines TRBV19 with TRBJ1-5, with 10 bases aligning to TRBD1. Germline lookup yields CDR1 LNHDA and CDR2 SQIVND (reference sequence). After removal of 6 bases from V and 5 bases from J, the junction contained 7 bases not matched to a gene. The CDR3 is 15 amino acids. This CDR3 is CASRDQGQGHQPQHF. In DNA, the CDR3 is TGTGCCAGTAGAGATCAGGGACAGGGGCATCAGCCCCAGCATTTT.

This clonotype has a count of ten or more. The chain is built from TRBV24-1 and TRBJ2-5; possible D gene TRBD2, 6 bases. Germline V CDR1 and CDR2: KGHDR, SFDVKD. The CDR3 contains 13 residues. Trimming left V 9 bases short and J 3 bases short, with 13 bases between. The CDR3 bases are TGTGCCACCGGCCGCGGGGCAAAAGAGACCCAGTACTTC. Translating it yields CATGRGAKETQYF.

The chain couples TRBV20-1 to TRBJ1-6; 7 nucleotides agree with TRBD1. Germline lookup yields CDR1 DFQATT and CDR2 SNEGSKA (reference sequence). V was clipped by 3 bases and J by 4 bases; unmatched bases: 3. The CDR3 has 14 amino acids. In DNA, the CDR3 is TGCAGTGCTAGCCCGGGACAGTATAATTCACCCCTCCACTTT. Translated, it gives CSASPGQYNSPLHF.

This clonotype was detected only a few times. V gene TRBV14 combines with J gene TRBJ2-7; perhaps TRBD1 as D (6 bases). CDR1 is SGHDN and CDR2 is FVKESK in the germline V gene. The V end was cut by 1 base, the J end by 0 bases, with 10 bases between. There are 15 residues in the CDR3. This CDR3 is CASSQGQALSYEQYF. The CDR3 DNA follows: TGTGCCAGCAGCCAAGGACAGGCCCTCTCCTACGAGCAGTACTTC.

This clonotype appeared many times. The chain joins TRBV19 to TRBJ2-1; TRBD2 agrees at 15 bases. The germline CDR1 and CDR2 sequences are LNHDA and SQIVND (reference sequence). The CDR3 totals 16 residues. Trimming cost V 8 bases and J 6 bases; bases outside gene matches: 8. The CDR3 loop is CASGTSGRIGVNEQFF. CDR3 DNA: TGTGCCAGTGGGACTAGCGGGAGGATTGGGGTCAATGAGCAGTTCTTC.

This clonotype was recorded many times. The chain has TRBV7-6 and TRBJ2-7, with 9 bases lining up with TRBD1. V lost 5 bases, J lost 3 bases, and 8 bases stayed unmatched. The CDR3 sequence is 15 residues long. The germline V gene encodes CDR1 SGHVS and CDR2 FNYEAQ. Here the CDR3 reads CASSPPGQGYYEQYF. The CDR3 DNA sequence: TGTGCCAGCAGCCCTCCGGGACAGGGATACTACGAGCAGTACTTC.

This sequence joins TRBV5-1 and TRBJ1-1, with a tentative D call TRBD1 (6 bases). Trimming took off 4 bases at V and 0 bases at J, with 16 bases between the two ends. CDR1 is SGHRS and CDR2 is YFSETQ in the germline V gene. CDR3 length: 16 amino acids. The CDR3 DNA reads TGCGCCAGCAGCCGAACAGGGAGAGTTATGAACACTGAAGCTTTCTTT. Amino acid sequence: CASSRTGRVMNTEAFF.